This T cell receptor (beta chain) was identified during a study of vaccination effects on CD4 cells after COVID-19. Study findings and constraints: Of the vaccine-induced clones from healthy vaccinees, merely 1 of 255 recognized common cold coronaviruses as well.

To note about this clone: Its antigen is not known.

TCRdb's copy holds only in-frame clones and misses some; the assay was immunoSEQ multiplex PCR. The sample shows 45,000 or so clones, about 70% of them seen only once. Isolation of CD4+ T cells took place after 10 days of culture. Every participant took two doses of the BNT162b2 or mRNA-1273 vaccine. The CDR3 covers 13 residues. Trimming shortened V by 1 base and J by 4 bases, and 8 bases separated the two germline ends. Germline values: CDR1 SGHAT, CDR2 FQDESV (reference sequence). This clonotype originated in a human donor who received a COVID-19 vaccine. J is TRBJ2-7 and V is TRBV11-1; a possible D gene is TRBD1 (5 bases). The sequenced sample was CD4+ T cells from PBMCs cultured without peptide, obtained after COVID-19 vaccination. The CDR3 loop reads CASSLGQRYEQYF. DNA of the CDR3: TGTGCCAGCAGCTTAGGACAGAGATACGAGCAGTACTTC.